The TCR beta chain under discussion was sequenced for a study of cytomegalovirus exposure and HLA in healthy donors (dated by TCRdb to the late 2010s). With regard to the full study: An earlier analysis of some 500 of the donors reported more than 250 Gb of sequence data and more than 90 million unique TCR beta sequences from 150 million to 200 million T cells. An early release covering around 630 HLA-typed donors comprised 300 to 350 gigabases of sequencing data and around 80 million unique TCR sequences. Of the approximately 400 genotyped donors, about 84% fell in the genetic ancestry cluster associated with self-reported Caucasian donors. The study aimed to test whether signatures of past pathogen exposure could be identified by cataloging public T cell receptors. The study used immunosequencing to profile the T cell repertoires of around 600 subjects and linked those repertoires to cytomegalovirus serostatus. Along with the approximately 650-subject first cohort, a separate validation cohort of over 90 different subjects was used. To predict cytomegalovirus infection status, the study brought together high-throughput TCR immunosequencing, statistical association of individual TCRs with disease status, and machine learning. To study patterns of TCR occurrence, a later analysis re-analyzed previously published TCR beta repertoires from 650 to 750 donors and added high-resolution HLA genotyping. In the later analysis, no new phenotypic data were used to find candidate immune exposures; instead, reliance was placed on TCR beta sequences and their occurrence across donors. An earlier analysis of several hundred of the donors applied high-throughput TCR beta sequencing to assess whether each TCR beta V gene segment acted as functional or pseudogenic. Donor age, sex, ethnicity and CMV serostatus were collected together with the repertoire data. A later genetic analysis used genome-wide SNP genotypes for about 60% of the roughly 670 donors, treating that subset as a discovery cohort. Every repertoire in the discovery cohort had been generated on one and the same sequencing platform. Both class I and class II loci were covered by HLA typing, at four-digit resolution. Typing coverage differed by locus: A, B, C, DRB1 and DQB1 were typed in roughly 629-630 donors, DQA1 in roughly 500, DPA1 in roughly 590, and DPB1 in approximately 450. About five DR-DQ haplotypes were treated as single units for association and clustering because of strong linkage in the cohort. On average, over 200,000 unique TCR beta nucleotide sequences were sequenced per donor among 398 genotyped donors of the cohort, with 15% to 20% of those sequences being non-productive.

In total, 600 or so healthy bone marrow donors made up the cohort. Cohort members were all nominally healthy when sampled, although unrecorded immune exposures were likely present. The donor tested CMV seronegative, placing the donor among the 350 to 400 seronegative members of the cohort. A peripheral blood sample was provided by each donor, and peripheral blood mononuclear cells were used for TCR beta sequencing. Genomic DNA was extracted from the blood cell samples with the Qiagen DNeasy Blood Extraction Kit. The receptor library was made with the immunoSEQ multiplex PCR assay. For the multiplex PCR, a mixture combining 60 forward primers for TCR Vbeta segments and 13 reverse primers for TCR Jbeta segments was used. The CDR3 region of rearranged TCR beta genes was amplified from genomic DNA by a multiplex PCR assay. The amplified TCR beta libraries were sequenced on the Illumina HiSeq System as 87-base-pair reads. In the paper's pipeline: A later analysis tallied about 77 million unique TCR beta chains across the 700 or so repertoires, and roughly 11 million of those chains were shared by two or more donors. Raw reads were error-corrected and collapsed into unique sequences with a nearest-neighbor algorithm that merged closely related sequences to remove PCR and sequencing errors. CDR3 sequences were aligned to IMGT reference sequences to assign V, D and J gene segments. For a sequence to be retained, a match of at least six nucleotides was required to both a V gene segment and a J gene segment. Rearrangements were classified as productive when the CDR3 lacked stop codons and remained in frame with V and J, and all other rearrangements were classified as non-productive. CDR3 was defined by IMGT convention, running from the second conserved V-encoded cysteine to the conserved J-encoded phenylalanine. The earlier analysis of around 640 of the donors excluded sequences that lacked an unambiguous match to a single V gene segment. In an earlier analysis of roughly 600 of the donors, a V segment was called functional when productive rearrangements were above 56.7%, and segregating when the standard deviation between donors exceeded 5%. A statistical classification framework was developed to diagnose cytomegalovirus status using the catalog of TCR beta chain sequences. A later analysis assigned V and J genes by comparing TCR nucleotide sequences with IMGT/GENE-DB human TR gene sequences. In a later analysis, CDR3 sequences and most-parsimonious VDJ recombination scenarios were assigned using the TCRdist pipeline. In a later analysis, every TCR beta chain was defined by the combination of its CDR3 amino acid sequence and its V-gene family, and reads without a unique V-gene family were dropped. As a way to deal with suspected cross-contamination and a sequencing artifact, a later analysis dropped 592 nucleotide sequences that were highly shared and had low generation probability. In a later analysis, a clonal expansion index for each public chain was calculated from normalized within-repertoire ranks of inferred template counts. A later analysis computed generation probabilities with a VDJ recombination model fitted to out-of-frame rearrangements, and checked the results against IGoR. In a later analysis, hypergeometric tests were used to score TCR-TCR, TCR-HLA and TCR-CMV co-occurrence, with a repertoire-size bias correction applied to TCR pairs. To estimate false discovery rates, a later analysis permuted the HLA or CMV assignments 20 times. A later analysis grouped co-occurring TCRs with DBSCAN, adding TCRdist sequence similarity when clustering within HLA-allele-positive subsets. Co-occurrence clustering excluded repertoires with fewer than 30,000 or more than 120,000 public chains, plus five with anomalous nucleotide sharing. TCRdb obtained this table from immuneACCESS and retained in-frame rearrangements with V and J assigned. These tables miss some clones; where compared with another copy, unresolved V genes account for less than half of the shortfall, and the remainder is unexplained. The DNA was the basis for D and trimming; V, J and clone size are from that table. Within this sample are tens of thousands of clones, with approximately 77% of them counted one time only. The top ten clonotypes cover 3% to 4.5% of the sample.

A word on this clone: Its antigen specificity is not known. No much larger clone is present one base from it, and per-base qualities are unavailable.

The study at large found these results: In both the original and validation cohorts, the classifier was reported to diagnose cytomegalovirus status with high specificity and sensitivity. When HLA alleles, especially DR and DQ, strongly co-occurred, attributing TCR associations to individual alleles was difficult. Because counts were too low, about 15 rarely observed V segments, including chromosome 9 orphons, were left out of the earlier analysis of over 550 of the donors. An earlier analysis of around 540 of the donors showed that most TCR beta V segments appeared in productive rearrangements either about 90% or about 30% of the time, which broadly matched IMGT annotations. Sequencing depth was assumed to be roughly uniform across donors in the presence/absence analyses, though that assumption may not hold. V-gene and J-gene trimming of TCR beta chains was associated with a missense DCLRE1C variant in a later genetic analysis, and the association was replicated in an independent cohort. The cohort was sequenced for TCR beta chains only, and without alpha or paired-chain data the features that could be detected were limited. According to a later analysis, most CMV-associated TCR beta chains appeared to be HLA-restricted, and the HLA associations seemed to be driven largely by CMV exposure. Correlated functional status among segregating V segments might be attributable to linkage disequilibrium, but an unknown experimental factor could not be ruled out. A later analysis reported that several top co-occurrence clusters appeared linked to parvovirus B19, influenza, CMV and Epstein-Barr virus. The only immune exposure information available for the cohort was CMV serostatus. A cluster of highly shared sequence variants was judged likely to represent a technical artifact of the sequencing pipeline. A few of the identified cytomegalovirus-associated TCR beta chains were confirmed in vitro to be specific for cytomegalovirus antigens. The authors suggested that the approach could potentially be extended to other disease states and immunological phenotypes. In a later genetic analysis, fewer N-insertions in productive TCRs were reported among donors in an Asian-associated ancestry cluster than the approximately 710-donor mean. In a later analysis, HLA-associated TCR beta chains showed more clonal expansion and lower generation probabilities than non-associated chains that were equally common. Because HLA typing was missing for some donors at each locus, association tests included only the typed subset. A further reported finding was that TCR beta sequences accurately predicted the HLA-A and HLA-B alleles for most subjects in the first cohort. Across donors, most TCR sequences were observed very rarely, whereas some public TCRs were present in many individuals. According to a later analysis, TCR association rates differed among HLA loci, with DRB1 alleles showing the most associated TCRs and HLA-C alleles showing the fewest. In a later analysis, some 17,000 TCR beta sequences were associated with specific HLA alleles at a false discovery rate of 0.05. A total of fewer than 200 TCR beta chains were listed by the study as associated with cytomegalovirus.

This sequence was found in a man aged 30-40 years in good health and CMV-seronegative. The specimen sequenced was PBMCs.

The nucleotides are TGTGCCAGCAGTACGAGCGGCTGGGGCACAGATACGCAGTATTTT. This gives the protein CASSTSGWGTDTQYF. The V and J genes are TRBV6-5 and TRBJ2-3; perhaps TRBD2 is the D gene, with 5 bases matching. Reading the germline V gene gives CDR1 MNHEY and CDR2 SVGAGI. From its cysteine to its phenylalanine, the CDR3 spans 15 amino acids. This entry keeps only the CDR3 DNA: 45 bases, framed from base 1. V drops 5 bases and J drops 1 base, leaving 13 bases in between.